These T cell receptor beta chains were read from a single sample in a study of CD8+CD57+ T cells in acquired aplastic anemia. TCRdb fed the reads into MiXCR, producing one record per CDR3 protein. The sample holds some 410,000 distinct CDR3 sequences, about 70% seen once. Sequenced input: sorted CD4+, CD8+, or CD8+CD57+ T cells (not recorded which) from PBMCs. These receptors originate from a human donor in good health, serving as a control. The CDR3 runs from the conserved cysteine through the conserved F or W. Fields, in order: D gene, J gene, clone size, V gene, CDR3 protein, CDR3 DNA. The D gene is left open where the match is weak. Rows may omit the clone size; those that give it use once, few, many or a size class.

>TRBD2|TRBJ2-7|-|TRBV13
CASSSPSGGASNEQYF
TGTGCCAGCAGCTCCCCTAGCGGGGGGGCCTCTAACGAGCAGTACTTC
>-|TRBJ2-5|once|TRBV2
CASSAIRGDWETQYF
TGTGCCAGCAGTGCTATTCGGGGCGACTGGGAAACCCAGTACTTC
>TRBD1|TRBJ2-2|many|TRBV6-1
CASSENRGFTGELFF
TGTGCCAGCAGTGAAAACAGGGGTTTCACCGGGGAGCTGTTTTTT
>TRBD2|TRBJ2-1|few|TRBV3-1
CASSPRTSGGTNEQFF
TGTGCCAGCAGCCCCCGGACTAGCGGGGGTACCAATGAGCAGTTCTTC
>-|TRBJ1-4|few|TRBV29-1
CSVEVGSGATNEKLFF
TGCAGCGTTGAAGTAGGAAGCGGGGCAACTAATGAAAAACTGTTTTTT
>-|TRBJ1-1|-|TRBV6-6
CASRDPNTEAFF
TGTGCCAGCAGAGACCCGAACACTGAAGCTTTCTTT
>-|TRBJ1-6|-|TRBV7-9
CASSNRQADSWQCF
TGTGCCAGCAGCAACCGACAAGCTGATTCTTGGCAGTGCTTT
>-|TRBJ2-7|once|TRBV5-5
CASSQEAGKEAYYF
TGTGCCAGCAGCCAAGAGGCCGGGAAGGAGGCCTACTACTTC
>-|TRBJ2-7|once|TRBV9
CASSPGGPNKALNF
TGTGCCAGCAGCCCCGGGGGCCCGAACAAAGCGCTGAACTTC
>-|TRBJ2-3|many|TRBV7-8
CASSLRRLSGTDTQYF
TGTGCCAGCAGCTTACGTAGGCTTTCGGGCACAGATACGCAGTATTTT
>-|TRBJ2-7|-|TRBV19
CASSREPEGYEQYF
TGTGCCAGTAGTAGGGAGCCGGAGGGCTACGAGCAGTACTTC
>-|TRBJ1-2|-|TRBV5-1
CASSLEGRRAGYTF
TGCGCCAGCAGCTTAGAGGGGCGTAGGGCTGGCTACACCTTC
>TRBD1|TRBJ2-7|-|TRBV2
CASSQEAAGQAFRQYF
TGTGCCAGCAGCCAAGAGGCGGCAGGACAGGCCTTTCGGCAGTACTTC
>-|TRBJ2-2|-|TRBV10-3
CAITAARPGELFF
TGTGCCATCACTGCCGCTAGGCCCGGGGAGCTGTTTTTT
>-|TRBJ2-7|many|TRBV10-3
CAISDGNYEQYF
TGTGCCATCAGTGACGGGAACTACGAGCAGTACTTC
>-|TRBJ1-5|many|TRBV7-8
CASSSSRLSNQPQHF
TGTGCCAGCAGCTCTAGTCGCCTTAGCAATCAGCCCCAGCATTTT
>TRBD2|TRBJ2-7|-|TRBV9
CASSAGLAGGPQYF
TGTGCCAGCAGCGCGGGACTAGCGGGAGGGCCCCAGTACTTC
>-|TRBJ1-4|many|TRBV20-1
CSAEGTTNEKLFF
TGCAGTGCTGAAGGGACAACTAATGAAAAACTGTTTTTT
>TRBD2|TRBJ2-7|-|TRBV15
CATSRGSGGVYEQYF
TGTGCCACCAGCAGAGGGAGCGGGGGCGTTTACGAGCAGTACTTC
>-|TRBJ2-1|many|TRBV9
CASSVGGDYNEQFF
TGTGCCAGCAGCGTAGGGGGGGACTACAATGAGCAGTTCTTC
>-|TRBJ1-5|-|TRBV5-1
CASSLEGHIVQHF
TGTGCCAGCAGCTTGGAGGGACATATCGTCCAGCATTTT
>-|TRBJ2-5|-|TRBV11-1
CASTPYGDRETQYF
TGTGCCAGCACGCCATACGGGGACCGAGAGACCCAGTACTTC
>-|TRBJ1-1|many|TRBV5-5
CASSLNSGNTEAFF
TGTGCCAGCAGCTTGAACTCTGGCAACACTGAAGCTTTCTTT
>-|TRBJ1-1|-|TRBV19
CASGSLMNTEAFF
TGTGCCAGTGGGAGTTTAATGAACACTGAAGCTTTCTTT
>TRBD2|TRBJ2-2|-|TRBV7-3
CASSLTGTSTGELFF
TGTGCCAGCAGCCTGACCGGGACTAGCACCGGGGAGCTGTTTTTT
>-|TRBJ2-5|many|TRBV30
CAWSSQTVRETQYF
TGTGCCTGGAGTTCCCAGACAGTCCGCGAGACCCAGTACTTC
>TRBD1|TRBJ2-7|-|TRBV7-7
CASSLDRYCEQYF
TGTGCTAGCAGCCTGGACAGGTACTGCGAGCAGTACTTC
>TRBD2|TRBJ2-1|-|TRBV7-7
CASSLGTSGDNEQFF
TGTGCTAGCAGCCTCGGGACTAGCGGGGACAATGAGCAGTTCTTC
>-|TRBJ2-7|once|TRBV6-5
CASRLAGDHEQYF
TGTGCCAGCAGGCTGGCCGGGGACCACGAGCAGTACTTC
>TRBD1|TRBJ2-7|-|TRBV19
CASSPGQGASHEQYF
TGTGCCAGTAGTCCGGGACAGGGGGCTAGCCACGAGCAGTACTTC
>-|TRBJ1-6|-|TRBV12-3/TRBV12-4
CASSVRGVPQSDSPLHF
TGTGCCAGCAGTGTAAGAGGGGTTCCTCAGTCCGATTCACCCCTCCACTTT
>TRBD2|TRBJ2-7|-|TRBV2
CASSEMVTSGGPTYEQYF
TGTGCCAGCAGTGAAATGGTCACTAGCGGGGGCCCTACCTACGAGCAGTACTTC
>-|TRBJ2-1|-|TRBV7-4
CASSLVRGWHNEQFF
TGTGCCAGCAGCTTAGTAAGGGGATGGCATAATGAGCAGTTCTTC
>-|TRBJ2-5|many|TRBV20-1
CSAASDRPQETQYF
TGCAGTGCAGCTAGCGACAGGCCCCAAGAGACCCAGTACTTC
>TRBD1|TRBJ1-5|-|TRBV7-2
CASSLGQGANTQQHF
TGTGCCAGCAGCTTAGGGCAGGGGGCAAATACGCAGCAGCATTTT
>-|TRBJ1-1|-|TRBV10-3
CASVVQFGAYEAFF
TGTGCCAGCGTTGTCCAATTTGGGGCATATGAAGCTTTCTTT
>-|TRBJ2-2|-|TRBV6-6
CASGTGTPITGELFF
TGTGCCAGCGGTACCGGGACACCAATCACCGGGGAGCTGTTTTTT
>-|TRBJ1-2|-|TRBV7-8
CASSLFGELFFAF
TGCGCCAGCAGCTTATTCGGGGAGTTGTTTTTTGCCTTC
>TRBD1|TRBJ1-2|few|TRBV29-1
CSVGTGEANYGYTF
TGCAGCGTTGGGACAGGGGAAGCTAACTATGGCTACACCTTC
>-|TRBJ1-5|many|TRBV12-3/TRBV12-4
CASSLYREDNQPQHF
TGTGCCAGCAGTTTGTACAGGGAGGATAATCAGCCCCAGCATTTT
>-|TRBJ1-2|-|TRBV2
CASKQRGDYGYTF
TGTGCCAGCAAACAAAGGGGCGACTATGGCTACACCTTC
>TRBD1|TRBJ1-2|once|TRBV29-1
CSVGEDREKFGYTF
TGCAGCGTCGGAGAGGACAGGGAGAAGTTTGGCTACACCTTC
>TRBD2|TRBJ2-7|-|TRBV7-9
CASSLEGGGFYAQYF
TGTGCCAGCAGCTTAGAGGGCGGGGGGTTCTACGCGCAGTACTTC
>TRBD2|TRBJ2-7|-|TRBV10-3
CAISDPPGLAGWEQYF
TGTGCCATCAGTGATCCGCCGGGACTAGCGGGTTGGGAGCAGTACTTC
>TRBD1|TRBJ1-1|many|TRBV19
CASSKDRGADTEAFF
TGTGCCAGTAGTAAGGACAGGGGTGCCGACACTGAAGCTTTCTTT
>TRBD1|TRBJ2-7|few|TRBV24-1
CATSDRRGTYEQYF
TGTGCCACCAGTGACCGCAGGGGGACCTACGAGCAGTACTTC
>-|TRBJ1-2|-|TRBV5-5
CASSHQGHYGYTF
TGTGCCAGCAGCCACCAGGGACACTATGGCTACACCTTC
>-|TRBJ1-1|many|TRBV7-8
CASSLGRNTEAFF
TGTGCCAGCAGCTTAGGCAGGAACACTGAAGCTTTCTTT
>-|TRBJ1-6|-|TRBV2
CASSAQEATGELYF
TGTGCCAGCAGTGCACAGGAGGCCACCGGAGAGCTGTACTTT